What follows are 29 T cell receptor beta chains derived from one specimen sequenced in a study of T cell changes during pregnancy in multiple sclerosis. Repertoires were generated with immunoSEQ multiplex PCR, while TCRdb's copy carries only in-frame clones and drops some. The sample lists 48,000 or so clones, 85% to 95% occurring once. The material sequenced was CD4+ T cells from peripheral blood mononuclear cells, taken in the second trimester of pregnancy. The receptor set was obtained from a female donor in good health, enrolled as a control in a pregnancy study.

The V call is TRBV2, the J call TRBJ2-7, with TRBD2 matching over 13 bases. The CDR3 consists of 15 residues. CDR1 is SNHLY, CDR2 FYNNEI, per germline. Losses at the gene ends were 6 bases for V and 5 bases for J; bases not matched to a gene: 7. CDR3 in DNA: TGTGCCAGCAGCGCCGGGACTAGCGGGATTAACGAGCAGTACTTC. As protein: CASSAGTSGINEQYF.

The chain couples TRBV6-5 to TRBJ2-2, with TRBD1 as a possible D gene (5 bases). Between the trimmed V and J ends, which lost 5 bases and 6 bases, there was a span of 10 bases. In germline, CDR1 is MNHEY, CDR2 SVGAGI. This CDR3 is 13 amino acids long. The CDR3 DNA is TGTGCCAGCAGTCAGATCAGGGCCGGGGAGCTGTTTTTT. This gives the protein CASSQIRAGELFF.

This sequence joins TRBV19 and TRBJ2-5; D possibly corresponds to TRBD2 (5 bases). CDR3 size: 15 residues. V was shortened by 3 bases and J by 5 bases, with 16 bases between the two germline ends. CDR1 is LNHDA and CDR2 is SQIVND in the germline V gene (reference sequence). CDR3 amino acids: CASSIGPPAGETQYF. The CDR3, as DNA: TGTGCCAGTAGTATTGGACCCCCGGCGGGCGAGACCCAGTACTTC.

The chain links TRBV5-6 to TRBJ2-1, with 11 bases identical to TRBD2. The CDR3 loop spans 14 amino acids. Germline CDR1 is SGHDT and CDR2 is YYEEEE. The J segment lost 7 bases and the V segment lost 10 bases, leaving 10 bases of the junction unmatched. The DNA for the CDR3 is TGTGCCTCGTCGTGGGCTAGCGGGAGGAATGAGCAGTTCTTC. Its translation: CASSWASGRNEQFF.

J is TRBJ1-2 and V is TRBV30, with 9 bases that match TRBD1. Germline V gives CDR1 GTSNPN, CDR2 SVGIG (reference sequence). With V trimmed by 2 bases and J by 4 bases, 11 bases remained unmatched. CDR3 length: 16 amino acids. In DNA form, the CDR3 reads TGTGCCTGGAGTACCGGGACAGGGAACGGAATCTATGGCTACACCTTC. It translates to CAWSTGTGNGIYGYTF.

CDR3 loop: CASSLGDRGLSPLHF. For the CDR3, the DNA is TGTGCCAGCAGCTTAGGAGACAGGGGGCTTTCACCCCTCCACTTT. The rearrangement links TRBV13 to TRBJ1-6; 10 nucleotides match TRBD1. The V gene end was trimmed by 0 bases and the J gene end by 9 bases; junction bases not matched to a gene: 2. The length of the CDR3 is 15 residues. Germline values: CDR1 PRHDT, CDR2 FYEKMQ (reference sequence). Complete variable domain (other parts from reference TRBV13 and TRBJ1-6): AAGVIQSPRHLIKEKRETATLKCYPIPRHDTVYWYQQGPGQDPQFLISFYEKMQSDKGSIPDRFSAQQFSDYHSELNMSSLELGDSALYFCASSLGDRGLSPLHFGNGTRLTVT.

The chain recombines TRBV6-6 with TRBJ2-4; 10 positions agree with TRBD2. CDR3 length: 14 residues. V shed 8 bases, J shed 5 bases, and the junction held 6 bases outside the gene matches. The germline V gene has CDR1 MNHNY and CDR2 SVGAGI (reference sequence). The CDR3 region has the DNA TGTGCCAGCGCCACTAGCGGGGTTGAAAACATTCAGTACTTC. It encodes CASATSGVENIQYF.

This chain links TRBV6-1 with TRBJ1-2; D is perhaps TRBD1 (5 bases). V was cut by 5 bases and J by 7 bases, with 11 bases left in between. Germline-derived CDR1 and CDR2 are MNHNS and SASEGT. CDR3 length equals 12 residues. The CDR3 DNA sequence: TGTGCCAGCAGTCGAGACAGCCTTGGCTACACCTTC. This codes for CASSRDSLGYTF.

This clone has a single count. The chain couples TRBV4-1 to TRBJ2-3; D is unclear. Germline V gene data show CDR1 as MGHRA and CDR2 as YSYEKL. Between the trimmed V and J ends, which lost 3 bases and 1 base, there was a span of 11 bases. This CDR3 spans 15 amino acids. CDR3 nucleotides: TGCGCCAGCAGCCATGGCTTTCAGGGCACAGATACGCAGTATTTT. It is translated as CASSHGFQGTDTQYF.

V usage is TRBV11-2 and J usage is TRBJ2-1; 8 bases line up with TRBD2. The ends lost 5 bases at V and 0 bases at J; junction bases unmatched: 6. The CDR3 runs to 16 residues. Per the germline V gene, CDR1 is SGHAT and CDR2 is FQNNGV. CDR3 DNA sequence: TGTGCCAGCAGCCCTAGCGGGCTTAACTCCTACAATGAGCAGTTCTTC. Its translation is CASSPSGLNSYNEQFF.

The gene calls are TRBV30 and TRBJ1-4; TRBD1 agrees at 8 bases. J was trimmed by 7 bases and V by 4 bases; bases with no gene match: 20. Germline V gene data show CDR1 as GTSNPN and CDR2 as SVGIG (reference sequence). This CDR3 is built from 18 residues. The CDR3 reads CAWTKGRQGASIGEKLFF. DNA of the CDR3: TGTGCCTGGACCAAAGGGCGGCAGGGGGCGTCGATTGGTGAAAAACTGTTTTTT.

The chain combines TRBV19 with TRBJ2-3; possible D gene TRBD1, 5 bases. Germline V gene data show CDR1 as LNHDA and CDR2 as SQIVND (reference sequence). Trimming took 0 bases from V and 3 from J, leaving 7 bases between them. The CDR3 has 14 residues. In DNA, the CDR3 is TGTGCCAGTAGTATAGACAGGGAAACAGATACGCAGTATTTT. It codes for CASSIDRETDTQYF.

This chain links TRBV28 with TRBJ2-5; D is perhaps TRBD2 (6 bases). V lost 3 bases and J lost 4, with 15 bases in between. The CDR3 runs to 15 residues. Germline CDR1 is MDHEN and CDR2 is SYDVKM. The CDR3 sequence: CASSFGGLSGETQYF. In DNA, the CDR3 is TGTGCCAGCAGTTTTGGGGGACTTTCGGGAGAGACCCAGTACTTC.

This clone appeared once. The chain recombines TRBV10-2 with TRBJ1-1, with D perhaps matching TRBD1 (6 bases). Per germline, CDR1 WSHSY and CDR2 SAAADI. V was pared by 6 bases and J by 1 base, with 9 bases between. This CDR3 is 13 amino acids long. The chain's CDR3 is CASSLDRNTEAFF. In DNA, the CDR3 is TGCGCCAGCAGCTTGGACAGGAACACTGAAGCTTTCTTT.

This rearrangement joins TRBV5-1 to TRBJ2-1; D is possibly TRBD1 (6 bases). The CDR3 has 13 residues. V gave up 2 bases and J gave up 9 bases, with 12 bases separating them. The germline V gene has CDR1 SGHRS and CDR2 YFSETQ. The CDR3 nucleotides read TGCGCCAGCAGCTTTCAGGGGATGGGTGAGCAGTTCTTC. Its translation is CASSFQGMGEQFF.

The rearrangement links TRBV5-4 to TRBJ2-5; TRBD2 might be the D (5 bases). CDR3 length: 10 amino acids. V was trimmed by 9 bases and J by 3 bases, leaving 6 bases between them. The V gene's germline CDR1 is SGHNT and CDR2 YYREEE (reference sequence). CDR3 nucleotide sequence: TGTGCCACCGGGAAAGAGACCCAGTACTTC. It yields the protein CATGKETQYF.

The J gene is TRBJ2-4, the V gene TRBV19; 7 nucleotides match TRBD1. Trimming took 2 bases from V and 1 from J; bases not matched to a gene: 11. The CDR3 contains 18 residues. The germline V gene has CDR1 LNHDA and CDR2 SQIVND (reference sequence). In nucleotides, the CDR3 is TGTGCCAGTAGTATACGGGGTACAGGGGCGGAGGCCAAAAACATTCAGTACTTC. It encodes CASSIRGTGAEAKNIQYF.

The chain is built from TRBV4-1 and TRBJ2-5, with TRBD2 matching 8 bases. V lost 0 bases to trimming and J lost 2 bases; unmatched junction nucleotides: 2. Germline V CDR1 and CDR2: MGHRA, YSYEKL. The CDR3 runs to 15 residues. CDR3 loop: CASSQEASGQETQYF. In DNA form, the CDR3 reads TGCGCCAGCAGCCAAGAAGCTAGCGGGCAAGAGACCCAGTACTTC.

The chain carries TRBV7-3 and TRBJ2-3, with D possibly being TRBD2 (6 bases). CDR1 is SGHTA and CDR2 is FQGTGA in the germline V gene. This CDR3 has 15 residues. V gave up 2 bases and J gave up 1 base, with 10 bases separating them. The CDR3 DNA follows: TGTGCCAGCAGCTTAGACGCTAGCGGCACAGATACGCAGTATTTT. Its translation is CASSLDASGTDTQYF.

This clone was picked up one time. The rearrangement joins TRBV28 to TRBJ2-1; 10 bases align to TRBD2. Germline V gene data show CDR1 as MDHEN and CDR2 as SYDVKM. The CDR3 consists of 15 residues. V lost 7 bases and J lost 3; bases outside the gene matches: 6. CDR3 in amino acids: CASTTSGPRYNEQFF. In DNA, the CDR3 is TGTGCCAGCACGACTAGCGGGCCCCGCTACAATGAGCAGTTCTTC.

V usage is TRBV15 and J usage is TRBJ2-3; 8 positions match TRBD1. The CDR3 extends over 15 amino acids. Per the germline V gene, CDR1 is LNHNV and CDR2 is YYDKDF (reference sequence). V dropped 4 bases and J dropped 3; count of bases not matched to a gene: 6. The chain's CDR3 is CATSIRQGWTDTQYF. DNA of the CDR3: TGTGCCACCAGCATTAGACAGGGGTGGACAGATACGCAGTATTTT.

The gene calls are TRBV30 and TRBJ2-6; 7 nucleotides match TRBD1. The germline CDR1 and CDR2 sequences are GTSNPN and SVGIG (reference sequence). The CDR3 sequence is 17 residues long. After removal of 2 bases from V and 3 bases from J, the junction contained 10 bases not matched to a gene. CDR3 coding DNA: TGTGCCTGGAGTCCTACATTTAGGGGGCGTGGGGCCAACGTCCTGACTTTC. Protein: CAWSPTFRGRGANVLTF.

This chain connects TRBV10-2 to TRBJ2-2; possibly TRBD1 for D (6 bases). Trimming stripped 6 bases from V and 1 base from J, with 9 bases between. The CDR3 contains 14 residues. The V gene's germline CDR1 is WSHSY and CDR2 SAAADI. The CDR3 DNA sequence: TGCGCCAGCAGGGGGACAAGGAACACCGGGGAGCTGTTTTTT. This gives the protein CASRGTRNTGELFF.

This chain connects TRBV27 to TRBJ1-5, with D unresolved. CDR1 MNHEY and CDR2 SMNVEV come from the germline V gene (reference sequence). Trimming stripped 5 bases from V and 1 base from J, with 12 bases between. The CDR3 sequence is 15 residues long. CDR3 nucleotides: TGTGCCAGCAGTGCCGGGTCCGGGAGCAATCAGCCCCAGCATTTT. Its protein product is CASSAGSGSNQPQHF.

The CDR3 reads CASSVRGRGNNQPQHF. CDR3 sequence (DNA): TGTGCCAGCAGTGTCAGGGGGCGAGGTAACAATCAGCCCCAGCATTTT. The J gene is TRBJ1-5, the V gene TRBV27; TRBD1 agrees at 8 bases. The trim removed 5 bases at V and 3 bases at J, leaving 9 bases unmatched. The CDR3 is made up of 16 amino acids. CDR1 is MNHEY and CDR2 is SMNVEV in the germline V gene (reference sequence).

CDR3 amino acids: CASSQDREAYQPQHF. DNA for the CDR3: TGCGCCAGCAGCCAAGATCGGGAAGCGTATCAGCCCCAGCATTTT. J is TRBJ1-5 and V is TRBV4-3; no clear D. Germline V lookup: CDR1 LGHNA, CDR2 YSLEER. The CDR3 is 15 residues long. Between the trimmed V and J ends, which lost 0 bases and 5 bases, there was a span of 11 bases.

The DNA of the CDR3 is TGCGCCAGCACCCTTGCAGGGATAGTTAATGAAAAACTGTTTTTT. Translation: CASTLAGIVNEKLFF. V is TRBV5-1 and J is TRBJ1-4, with a tentative D call TRBD1 (5 bases). Germline V gene data show CDR1 as SGHRS and CDR2 as YFSETQ. The V end was cut by 6 bases, the J end by 4 bases, with 16 bases between. The CDR3 runs 15 residues.

The chain links TRBV4-2 to TRBJ2-6; weak D call: TRBD1 (7 bases). V was trimmed by 0 bases and J by 2 bases, leaving 11 bases between them. CDR1 and CDR2 from the germline V gene are LGHNA and YNFKEQ. This CDR3 comprises 17 residues. CDR3 bases: TGTGCCAGCAGCCAAGATCAGGGGGGAACTGGGGCCAACGTCCTGACTTTC. Encoded protein: CASSQDQGGTGANVLTF.

In its sample, this clone was seen a few times. The chain carries TRBV14 and TRBJ2-6; perhaps TRBD2 as D (6 bases). Trimming stripped 5 bases from V and 2 bases from J, with 10 bases between. The V gene's germline CDR1 is SGHDN and CDR2 FVKESK. CDR3 length: 15 residues. The CDR3 sequence is CASSDGGTGANVLTF. DNA for the CDR3: TGTGCCAGCAGCGACGGGGGTACTGGGGCCAACGTCCTGACTTTC.